These 17 T cell receptor beta chains were sequenced from one sample in a study of blood T cell repertoires in COVID-19. The assay was immunoSEQ multiplex PCR, and TCRdb's table has in-frame clones only and misses some. The sample carries tens of thousands of clones, roughly four fifths recorded once. What was sequenced was peripheral blood. These receptors were obtained from a man aged 55 to 70 with acute or convalescent COVID-19.

V and J are TRBV2 and TRBJ1-5; possible D gene TRBD1, 5 bases. The V end was cut by 4 bases, the J end by 2 bases, with 12 bases between. The CDR3 is 15 amino acids. The germline CDR1 and CDR2 sequences are SNHLY and FYNNEI. Here the CDR3 reads CASSARQGGNQPQHF. The CDR3 nucleotides read TGTGCCAGCAGTGCGAGGCAGGGTGGCAATCAGCCCCAGCATTTT.

The chain employs TRBV28 and TRBJ1-2, with 7 positions matching TRBD1. The CDR3 covers 14 residues. With V trimmed by 6 bases and J by 3 bases, 7 bases remained unmatched. CDR1 is MDHEN and CDR2 is SYDVKM in the germline V gene. The CDR3 reads CASRPTGAYYGYTF. CDR3 in DNA: TGTGCCAGCAGACCCACAGGGGCTTACTATGGCTACACCTTC.

The CDR3 DNA reads TGTGCCAGTAGTCTCGGGACAGGGTCCCGAGAGACCCAGTACTTC. Encoded protein: CASSLGTGSRETQYF. The chain couples TRBV19 to TRBJ2-5; 9 bases are a match to TRBD1. Germline trimming cut 5 bases from V and 4 bases from J; bases unmatched to any gene: 8. CDR1 LNHDA and CDR2 SQIVND come from the germline V gene (reference sequence). This CDR3 contains 15 residues.

The chain joins TRBV5-5 to TRBJ1-5, with TRBD1 matching over 7 bases. CDR1 and CDR2 (germline): SGHKS, YYEKEE (reference sequence). This CDR3 spans 14 amino acids. V lost 4 bases and J lost 4; bases outside the gene matches: 5. The CDR3 region is CASSRQGGNQPQHF. In nucleotides, the CDR3 is TGTGCCAGCAGCCGACAGGGCGGGAATCAGCCCCAGCATTTT.

The gene calls are TRBV5-1 and TRBJ2-3; D may be TRBD2 (5 bases). The CDR3 extends over 13 amino acids. Germline V gene lookup returns CDR1 SGHRS and CDR2 YFSETQ. V was trimmed by 3 bases and J by 4 bases, leaving 9 bases between them. Here the CDR3 reads CASSSGIADTQYF. CDR3 coding DNA: TGCGCCAGCAGCTCCGGGATTGCAGATACGCAGTATTTT.

The rearrangement uses TRBV2 and TRBJ1-3, with TRBD1 as a possible D gene (5 bases). CDR3 length: 14 amino acids. Deletions cut 7 bases from V and 0 bases from J, with 10 bases between. Germline loops: CDR1 SNHLY, CDR2 FYNNEI. The CDR3 loop reads CASTQDTSGNTIYF. Here the CDR3 DNA reads TGTGCCAGCACGCAGGACACCTCTGGAAACACCATATATTTT.

This clone was seen more than once but under ten times. The chain carries TRBV6-5 and TRBJ1-4; no clear D gene. Germline V gives CDR1 MNHEY, CDR2 SVGAGI. The length of the CDR3 is 14 residues. V lost 7 bases and J lost 3, with 12 bases in between. The CDR3 sequence: CASTPRRSNEKLFF. CDR3 DNA: TGTGCCAGCACCCCCCGGCGGTCTAATGAAAAACTGTTTTTT.

V gene TRBV11-2 combines with J gene TRBJ2-3; TRBD2 matches 11 bases. The CDR3 totals 16 residues. Losses at the gene ends were 5 bases for V and 4 bases for J; bases not matched to a gene: 8. From germline, CDR1 is SGHAT and CDR2 FQNNGV. For the CDR3, the DNA is TGTGCCAGCAGCGGCGGAAATAGCGGGAGGGCAGATACGCAGTATTTT. It is translated as CASSGGNSGRADTQYF.

The genes are TRBV7-9 and TRBJ2-2; D call uncertain. The germline CDR1 and CDR2 sequences are SEHNR and FQNEAQ (reference sequence). The V end was cut by 4 bases, the J end by 5 bases, with 8 bases between. This CDR3 region has 13 residues. CDR3 DNA sequence: TGTGCCAGCAGCTCTTCAGTTACCGGGGAGCTGTTTTTT. It encodes CASSSSVTGELFF.

The rearrangement links TRBV7-9 to TRBJ1-1; D possibly corresponds to TRBD1 (6 bases). This CDR3 has 14 residues. V was cut by 5 bases and J by 0 bases, with 10 bases left in between. Germline V gene sequence: CDR1 SEHNR, CDR2 FQNEAQ (reference sequence). In nucleotides, the CDR3 is TGTGCCAGCAGCACAGGGTTTATGAACACTGAAGCTTTCTTT. This gives the protein CASSTGFMNTEAFF.

The chain has TRBV27 and TRBJ2-3; D not resolved. V lost 8 bases and J lost 0, with 15 bases in between. The CDR3 totals 15 residues. CDR1 and CDR2 (germline): MNHEY, SMNVEV (reference sequence). The CDR3 sequence is CASRNQAISTDTQYF. The CDR3 nucleotides are TGTGCCAGCCGCAACCAAGCAATCAGCACAGATACGCAGTATTTT.

This clone was picked up one time. The chain employs TRBV2 and TRBJ2-5; D possibly corresponds to TRBD1 (6 bases). V was cut by 8 bases and J by 5 bases, with 15 bases left in between. The CDR3 covers 13 residues. Germline-derived CDR1 and CDR2 are SNHLY and FYNNEI. The CDR3 bases are TGTGCCAGCGAGTGGGGGCCGGGTGAGACCCAGTACTTC. It translates to CASEWGPGETQYF.

This clone appeared a few times. The V call is TRBV18, the J call TRBJ1-2; 10 bases map to TRBD1. From germline, CDR1 is KGHSH and CDR2 LQKENI. J lost 3 bases, V lost 10 bases, and 5 bases had no gene match. The CDR3 is 13 amino acids. In DNA form, the CDR3 reads TGTGCCACCGGCGGGACAGGGGACTATGGCTACACCTTC. As protein: CATGGTGDYGYTF. Full variable domain (missing parts from reference TRBV18 and TRBJ1-2): NAGVMQNPRHLVRRRGQEARLRCSPMKGHSHVYWYRQLPEEGLKFMVYLQKENIIDESGMPKERFSAEFPKEGPSILRIQQVVRGDSAAYFCATGGTGDYGYTFGSGTRLTVV.

The rearrangement links TRBV5-1 to TRBJ2-7; a weak D match, TRBD2 (6 bases). V was shortened by 3 bases and J by 2 bases, with 6 bases between the two germline ends. Germline V gene data show CDR1 as SGHRS and CDR2 as YFSETQ. The CDR3 contains 12 residues. The CDR3 spells CASSSGAYEQYF. The CDR3 DNA follows: TGCGCCAGCAGCTCGGGGGCCTACGAGCAGTACTTC.

The V gene is TRBV25-1, the J gene TRBJ2-7, with D possibly being TRBD1 (5 bases). This CDR3 is built from 13 residues. V lost 5 bases to trimming and J lost 4 bases, with 12 bases between them. CDR1 and CDR2 from the germline V gene are MGHDK and SYGVNS. CDR3 sequence (DNA): TGTGCCAGCAGTCCCTTGGGGCGGTACGAGCAGTACTTC. Translated, it gives CASSPLGRYEQYF.

V and J are TRBV7-2 and TRBJ2-5; 14 bases agree with TRBD2. CDR3 length equals 16 residues. Trimming cost V 1 base and J 5 bases; bases outside gene matches: 3. The germline gives CDR1 SGHTA, CDR2 FQGNSA. As DNA, the CDR3 is TGTGCCAGCAGCTTAGGACTAGCGGGGGGGAGGGAGACCCAGTACTTC. Its protein is CASSLGLAGGRETQYF.

The V gene is TRBV20-1, the J gene TRBJ2-7, with D perhaps TRBD2 (5 bases). The CDR3 spans 10 residues. The germline V gene encodes CDR1 DFQATT and CDR2 SNEGSKA (reference sequence). Trimming removed 4 bases from V and 7 bases from J, with 8 bases in between. The CDR3 DNA reads TGCAGTGCTACAACGGGGGAGCAGTACTTC. Its protein product is CSATTGEQYF.